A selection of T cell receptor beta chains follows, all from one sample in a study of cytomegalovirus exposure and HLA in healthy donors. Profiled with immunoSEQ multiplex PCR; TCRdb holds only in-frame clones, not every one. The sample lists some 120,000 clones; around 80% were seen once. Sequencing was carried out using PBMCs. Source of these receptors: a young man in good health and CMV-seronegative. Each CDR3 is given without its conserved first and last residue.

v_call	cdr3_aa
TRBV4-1	ASSQRDRFLETQY
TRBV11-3	ASSSYLDRAEAF
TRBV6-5	ASSLDTTDTQY
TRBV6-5	ASSYDRVAGGETF
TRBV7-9	ASSFDGTGGSYEQY
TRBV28	ASSLAPDTQY
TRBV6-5	ASSYRTGESPLH
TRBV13	ASSPEWSHEQF
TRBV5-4	ASTSAGVSEKLF
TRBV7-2	ASSFQKGCEQY
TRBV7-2	ASSRSGSAYNEQF
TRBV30	AWSRGSRGNTIY
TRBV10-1	ASSPGATPYEQY
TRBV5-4	ASSPRTGLNTEAF
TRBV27	ASSIRGQAENEQF